These T cell receptor beta chains were read from a single sample in a study of tumor and adjacent non-tumor tissue in lung cancer. Using its own MiXCR run on the multiplex PCR reads, TCRdb lists one record per CDR3 protein. The table records about 43,000 distinct CDR3 sequences, about three fifths of them present only once. The sample taken for sequencing was distant non-tumor lung tissue. Source of these receptors: a man in his fifties or sixties with non-small cell lung cancer. CDR3s include the opening cysteine and the closing phenylalanine or tryptophan. The order of the fields is J gene, V gene, clone size, D gene, CDR3 DNA, CDR3 protein. A D gene is named only where the DNA matches it firmly. Not all rows give a size; the values are once, few, many and, for expanded clones, a class.

j_call: TRBJ1-1; v_call: TRBV6-1; clone_size: .; d_call: .; cdr3_nt: TGTGGCATCGCCCCACACAGCGTCCTGAACACTGAAGCTTTCTTT; cdr3_aa: CGIAPHSVLNTEAFF
j_call: TRBJ1-1; v_call: TRBV12-3/TRBV12-4; clone_size: .; d_call: .; cdr3_nt: TGTGCCAGCAACCCTCTCCGGGATAGTGAAGCTTTCTTT; cdr3_aa: CASNPLRDSEAFF
j_call: TRBJ2-2; v_call: TRBV5-6; clone_size: .; d_call: TRBD1; cdr3_nt: TGTGCCAGAAGCTCGTATCAGGGACAGGGGACCGGGGAGCTGCTTTTT; cdr3_aa: CARSSYQGQGTGELLF
j_call: TRBJ2-1; v_call: TRBV19; clone_size: .; d_call: .; cdr3_nt: TGTGCCAGTAGTATAGATCGGGGAGGAAGCGGTGGTAATGAGCAGTTCTTC; cdr3_aa: CASSIDRGGSGGNEQFF
j_call: TRBJ2-3; v_call: TRBV5-1; clone_size: few; d_call: TRBD2; cdr3_nt: TGCGCCAGCAGCTTTTCGGCGGGAGGGGCGAATACGCAGTATTTT; cdr3_aa: CASSFSAGGANTQYF
j_call: TRBJ2-6; v_call: TRBV12-3/TRBV12-4; clone_size: few; d_call: .; cdr3_nt: TGTGCCAGCAGTTTAGTTACAGGGCCACCTGGAGCCAACGTCCTGACTTTC; cdr3_aa: CASSLVTGPPGANVLTF
j_call: TRBJ2-3; v_call: TRBV6-2/TRBV6-3; clone_size: many; d_call: .; cdr3_nt: TGTGCCAGCAGTTACTCGGTTGTTAGCACAGATACGCAGTATTTT; cdr3_aa: CASSYSVVSTDTQYF
j_call: TRBJ2-3; v_call: TRBV2; clone_size: .; d_call: .; cdr3_nt: TGTGGCAGCGGGACTCAGGGGGCTAGCACAGATACGCAGTATTTT; cdr3_aa: CGSGTQGASTDTQYF
j_call: TRBJ1-4; v_call: TRBV5-1; clone_size: .; d_call: .; cdr3_nt: TGCGCCAGCAGCACATCCGGGGCTAATGAAAAACTGTTTTTT; cdr3_aa: CASSTSGANEKLFF
j_call: TRBJ1-1; v_call: TRBV11-1; clone_size: .; d_call: .; cdr3_nt: TGTGCCAGCAGCTCTCCAACAGGATACACTGAAGCTTTCTTT; cdr3_aa: CASSSPTGYTEAFF
j_call: TRBJ2-3; v_call: TRBV29-1; clone_size: .; d_call: .; cdr3_nt: TGCAACGTCGTCCAGGGGCTTTTCACAGATACGCAGTATTTT; cdr3_aa: CNVVQGLFTDTQYF
j_call: TRBJ1-1; v_call: TRBV12-3/TRBV12-4; clone_size: .; d_call: .; cdr3_nt: TGTGTCAGCAGCTTACAACGGAATACTGAAGCTTTCTTT; cdr3_aa: CVSSLQRNTEAFF
j_call: TRBJ1-2; v_call: TRBV11-2; clone_size: few; d_call: TRBD1; cdr3_nt: TGTGCCAGGAGTCTGGGACAGCTCACGTATGGCTACACCTTC; cdr3_aa: CARSLGQLTYGYTF
j_call: TRBJ2-7; v_call: TRBV12-3/TRBV12-4; clone_size: many; d_call: .; cdr3_nt: TGTGCCAGCAGTGGGGACACATTCTCCTACGAGCAGTACTTC; cdr3_aa: CASSGDTFSYEQYF
j_call: TRBJ2-7; v_call: TRBV16; clone_size: once; d_call: .; cdr3_nt: TGTGCCGGCAGCCCCAGTGGCGGCCACGAGCAGTACTTC; cdr3_aa: CAGSPSGGHEQYF
j_call: TRBJ2-4; v_call: TRBV11-2; clone_size: .; d_call: .; cdr3_nt: TGTGCTAGCAGCTTAGGTGGTAGGACCGAAGACATTCAGTACTTC; cdr3_aa: CASSLGGRTEDIQYF
j_call: TRBJ2-7; v_call: TRBV6-1; clone_size: many; d_call: .; cdr3_nt: TGTGCCAGCAGTGGATCTGGAGCCGAGCAGTACTTC; cdr3_aa: CASSGSGAEQYF
j_call: TRBJ2-6; v_call: TRBV6-5; clone_size: once; d_call: .; cdr3_nt: TGTGCCAGCAGTTACACCTACAGGGCGCGGGGTGCCAACGTCCTGAGTTTC; cdr3_aa: CASSYTYRARGANVLSF
j_call: TRBJ2-4; v_call: TRBV6-1; clone_size: many; d_call: TRBD2; cdr3_nt: TGTGCCAGTGCGGGGGGCAGGGCTGACATTCAGTACTTC; cdr3_aa: CASAGGRADIQYF
j_call: TRBJ2-3; v_call: TRBV7-9; clone_size: .; d_call: .; cdr3_nt: TGTGCCAGCAGCATTGGGACGGTCACAGATGCGCAGTATTTT; cdr3_aa: CASSIGTVTDAQYF
j_call: TRBJ2-7; v_call: TRBV30; clone_size: few; d_call: .; cdr3_nt: TGTGCCTGGAGTGTTGGGCAGGGGCCTCGCTACGAGGAGTACTTC; cdr3_aa: CAWSVGQGPRYEEYF
j_call: TRBJ2-7; v_call: TRBV10-3; clone_size: medium-sized; d_call: .; cdr3_nt: TGTGCCATCAGCCAGACGTCCTACGAGCAGTACTTC; cdr3_aa: CAISQTSYEQYF
j_call: TRBJ1-2; v_call: TRBV30; clone_size: many; d_call: TRBD1; cdr3_nt: TGTGCCTGGTCAGCCCGACAGGGGAGATATGGCTACACCTTC; cdr3_aa: CAWSARQGRYGYTF
j_call: TRBJ1-5; v_call: TRBV11-2; clone_size: .; d_call: .; cdr3_nt: TGTGCCAGCTGCTTAATGAGCTTTGGCACAGATACGCAGCATTTT; cdr3_aa: CASCLMSFGTDTQHF
j_call: TRBJ2-2; v_call: TRBV4-2; clone_size: .; d_call: TRBD2; cdr3_nt: TGTGCCAGCAGCCGCTTGGGGGAGGGAACCCGGGAGCTATTTTTT; cdr3_aa: CASSRLGEGTRELFF
j_call: TRBJ1-1; v_call: TRBV5-1; clone_size: .; d_call: .; cdr3_nt: TGCGCCAGCGCCCCGGGGGTGAACACTGAAGCTTTCTTT; cdr3_aa: CASAPGVNTEAFF
j_call: TRBJ2-2; v_call: TRBV13; clone_size: .; d_call: TRBD2; cdr3_nt: TGTGCCAGCAGCTTGGTCCTGAGCGGGGTTAACACCGGGGAGCTGTTTTTT; cdr3_aa: CASSLVLSGVNTGELFF
j_call: TRBJ2-1; v_call: TRBV6-6; clone_size: once; d_call: .; cdr3_nt: TGTACCAGCAGCACGATGCGGGTGTCCTACAATGAGCAGTTCTTC; cdr3_aa: CTSSTMRVSYNEQFF
j_call: TRBJ1-6; v_call: TRBV29-1; clone_size: .; d_call: .; cdr3_nt: TGCAGCGTCGTCTTACAGGCTCGTAATTCACCCCTCCACTTT; cdr3_aa: CSVVLQARNSPLHF
j_call: TRBJ1-2; v_call: TRBV7-2; clone_size: many; d_call: .; cdr3_nt: TGTGCCAGCAGCTCACAGACAGGTTCCAGGATGGGCTACACCTTC; cdr3_aa: CASSSQTGSRMGYTF
j_call: TRBJ2-3; v_call: TRBV11-3; clone_size: .; d_call: .; cdr3_nt: TGTGCCAGCAGCTTAGACCAGAAAACGGATACGCAGTATTTT; cdr3_aa: CASSLDQKTDTQYF
j_call: TRBJ2-2; v_call: TRBV6-5; clone_size: .; d_call: TRBD1; cdr3_nt: TGTGCCAGCAGCAAATTCAGGGGGCATGCCGGGGAGCTATTTTTT; cdr3_aa: CASSKFRGHAGELFF
j_call: TRBJ1-1; v_call: TRBV6-1; clone_size: many; d_call: .; cdr3_nt: TGTGCCAGCAGAAACCCGGGACGGTACACTGAAGCTTTCTTT; cdr3_aa: CASRNPGRYTEAFF
j_call: TRBJ2-1; v_call: TRBV13; clone_size: .; d_call: TRBD2; cdr3_nt: TGTGTCAGCAGCCCAGGGAGTAGCGGGAGGGTCAATGAGCAGTTCTTC; cdr3_aa: CVSSPGSSGRVNEQFF
j_call: TRBJ2-1; v_call: TRBV29-1; clone_size: .; d_call: .; cdr3_nt: TGCAGTGCATCTCAGCAGACGAAAGGCAATGAGCAGTTCTTC; cdr3_aa: CSASQQTKGNEQFF
j_call: TRBJ2-2; v_call: TRBV7-8; clone_size: few; d_call: .; cdr3_nt: TGTGCCAGCAGCTTTATAGGAGGAGGCACCGGGGAGCTGTTTTTT; cdr3_aa: CASSFIGGGTGELFF
j_call: TRBJ1-6; v_call: TRBV2; clone_size: few; d_call: .; cdr3_nt: TGTGCCAGCATCGGACAAGGAGATTCACCCCTCCACTTT; cdr3_aa: CASIGQGDSPLHF
j_call: TRBJ2-7; v_call: TRBV11-1; clone_size: .; d_call: .; cdr3_nt: TGTGCCAGCAGCCCAGCGACGGGCAGAGGCGAGCAGTACTTC; cdr3_aa: CASSPATGRGEQYF
j_call: TRBJ1-1; v_call: TRBV11-1; clone_size: once; d_call: TRBD1; cdr3_nt: TGTGCCAGCAGCCCAGGGACAGGGGATGAGGCTATCTTT; cdr3_aa: CASSPGTGDEAIF
j_call: TRBJ2-5; v_call: TRBV28; clone_size: once; d_call: TRBD2; cdr3_nt: TGTGCCAGCAGTCGCCTAGCGGGAGGCCGGGGGGAGACCCAGTCCTTC; cdr3_aa: CASSRLAGGRGETQSF
j_call: TRBJ2-1; v_call: TRBV20-1; clone_size: few; d_call: .; cdr3_nt: TGCAGTGCTTACAGGGCCAGCTCCTACAATGAGCAGTTCTTC; cdr3_aa: CSAYRASSYNEQFF
j_call: TRBJ2-3; v_call: TRBV10-3; clone_size: .; d_call: .; cdr3_nt: TGTACCATCAGTGGTTCGGCGCCAAGCACGAATACGCAGTATTTT; cdr3_aa: CTISGSAPSTNTQYF
j_call: TRBJ1-1; v_call: TRBV18; clone_size: .; d_call: .; cdr3_nt: TGTGCCAGCTCACCACAGGCCAGGGCCCACTCGAACACTGAAGCTTTCTTT; cdr3_aa: CASSPQARAHSNTEAFF
j_call: TRBJ2-5; v_call: TRBV20-1; clone_size: many; d_call: TRBD1; cdr3_nt: TGCAGTGCTAGAACGAGACAGGGGCAAGAGACCCAGTACTTC; cdr3_aa: CSARTRQGQETQYF
j_call: TRBJ2-7; v_call: TRBV11-2; clone_size: .; d_call: .; cdr3_nt: TGTGCCAGCAGCTTAGGAACATCCGCTCGGGGGTCCCACGAGCAGAACTTC; cdr3_aa: CASSLGTSARGSHEQNF
j_call: TRBJ1-2; v_call: TRBV6-1; clone_size: .; d_call: TRBD1; cdr3_nt: TGTGCCAGCGGTCATACAGGAGGGGGCTATAGCTACACCTTC; cdr3_aa: CASGHTGGGYSYTF
j_call: TRBJ2-7; v_call: TRBV28; clone_size: .; d_call: TRBD1; cdr3_nt: TGTGCCAGGGGTTTAGGGGGCGGCCCCTACGAGCAGTACTTC; cdr3_aa: CARGLGGGPYEQYF
j_call: TRBJ2-1; v_call: TRBV9; clone_size: .; d_call: TRBD2; cdr3_nt: TGTGCCAGCAGCGCGGGAGGGGCAAATGAGCAGTCCTTC; cdr3_aa: CASSAGGANEQSF
j_call: TRBJ2-1; v_call: TRBV5-1; clone_size: few; d_call: TRBD2; cdr3_nt: TGCGCCAGCAGCTTGGATGTCGGGGGGGCTTACAATGAGCAGTTCTTC; cdr3_aa: CASSLDVGGAYNEQFF
j_call: TRBJ2-6; v_call: TRBV29-1; clone_size: .; d_call: TRBD2; cdr3_nt: TGCAGCGTCGGGACTAGCGGGACTAGGGCCAACGTCCCGACTTTC; cdr3_aa: CSVGTSGTRANVPTF
j_call: TRBJ2-1; v_call: TRBV5-1; clone_size: .; d_call: TRBD2; cdr3_nt: TGCGCCAGCAGCTTGGCCCCGGGACTAGCGGGAGGTGGGGCCTACAATGAGCAGTCCTTC; cdr3_aa: CASSLAPGLAGGGAYNEQSF
j_call: TRBJ2-3; v_call: TRBV5-1; clone_size: few; d_call: TRBD1; cdr3_nt: TGCGCCAGCAGCCCGGAACAGGGGACCCGCAGAGATACGCAGTACTTT; cdr3_aa: CASSPEQGTRRDTQYF